Below, 28 T cell receptor beta chains from the same sample are listed, as sequenced in a study of vaccination effects on CD4 cells after COVID-19. ViraFEST assay sequencing came after antigen-specific CD4+ T cells were expanded with viral peptide pools. It was after more than 8 days of culture that CD4+ T cells were isolated. The vaccine recipients had no prior SARS-CoV-2 infection, with negative nucleocapsid antibodies. The data were produced by immunoSEQ multiplex PCR, yet TCRdb's version contains in-frame clones alone and is incomplete. This sample has around 63,000 clones; approximately 75% occur once, and the top ten carry 3% to 4%. These TCRs' antigens remain unknown. The sequencing here drew on CD4+ T cells from PBMCs cultured with HCoV-OC43 spike peptides, taken before COVID-19 vaccination. Documented subset: HCoV-OC43 spike overlapping peptide pool stimulation. The receptors stem from a human donor who received a COVID-19 vaccine.

The rearrangement links TRBV5-1 to TRBJ2-7, with 7 bases that match TRBD1. The CDR3 is 15 amino acids. J was trimmed by 2 bases and V by 0 bases; bases with no gene match: 5. Germline V CDR1 and CDR2: SGHRS, YFSETQ. The CDR3 DNA sequence: TGCGCCAGCAGCTTGGGGCAGGGGGAGACCTACGAGCAGTACGTC. Translation gives CASSLGQGETYEQYV.

CDR3 sequence: CAGQGGISYEQYV. DNA for the CDR3: TGTGCCGGACAGGGGGGGATATCCTACGAGCAGTACGTC. This rearrangement joins TRBV19 to TRBJ2-7; TRBD1 agrees at 10 bases. The junction had 5 bases not matched to a gene; V was cut back by 11 bases and J by 1 base. The CDR3 runs to 13 residues. The germline V gene encodes CDR1 LNHDA and CDR2 SQIVND (reference sequence).

V and J are TRBV20-1 and TRBJ2-4; D is unclear. The CDR3 totals 11 residues. Germline CDR1 and CDR2: DFQATT and SNEGSKA (reference sequence). Trimming shortened V by 6 bases and J by 5 bases, and 8 bases separated the two germline ends. CDR3 loop: CSATSENIQYF. For the CDR3, the DNA is TGCAGTGCCACCTCTGAAAACATTCAGTACTTC.

This rearrangement joins TRBV7-9 to TRBJ2-5; D unresolved. The germline V and J ends were trimmed by 0 bases and 1 base, with 6 bases remaining between them. From germline, CDR1 is SEHNR and CDR2 FQNEAQ (reference sequence). This CDR3 is 14 amino acids long. CDR3 nucleotides: TGTGCCAGCAGCTTAGCGTCAGGCCAAGAGACCCAGTACTTC. This codes for CASSLASGQETQYF.

The chain links TRBV29-1 to TRBJ1-2; D remains ambiguous. The CDR3 runs 12 residues. Germline values: CDR1 SQVTM, CDR2 ANQGSEA. Trimming cost V 6 bases and J 2 bases, with 10 bases left between them. The CDR3 DNA is TGCAGCGTCGCCGGGATAAACTATGGCTACACCTTC. Translation gives CSVAGINYGYTF.

This chain joins TRBV2 and TRBJ2-4; D unresolved. Germline CDR1 and CDR2: SNHLY and FYNNEI. V was clipped by 3 bases and J by 6 bases, with 12 bases between them. This CDR3 contains 14 residues. The CDR3 region is CASSDTRVGNIQYF. The CDR3 nucleotides read TGTGCCAGCAGTGACACAAGGGTTGGAAACATTCAGTACTTC.

The J gene is TRBJ2-7, the V gene TRBV6-5; tentatively, D is TRBD1 (5 bases). The CDR3 has 14 amino acids. Germline V CDR1 and CDR2: MNHEY, SVGAGI. V was shortened by 3 bases and J by 1 base, with 10 bases between the two germline ends. CDR3 nucleotides: TGTGCCAGCAGTTATGAGCAGGGTTCCTACGAGCAGTACGTC. Its protein is CASSYEQGSYEQYV.

This clone was observed a handful of times. V usage is TRBV6-5 and J usage is TRBJ1-5; possible D gene TRBD1, 5 bases. Germline V gives CDR1 MNHEY, CDR2 SVGAGI. This CDR3 region has 16 residues. V lost 0 bases and J lost 0, with 9 bases in between. CDR3 nucleotides: TGTGCCAGCAGTTACTCGAGTCAGGGTAGCAATCAGCCCCAGCATTTT. This gives the protein CASSYSSQGSNQPQHF.

This clone was counted between two and nine times. The chain uses TRBV9 and TRBJ1-1; possibly TRBD1 for D (5 bases). Trimming removed 5 bases from V and 4 bases from J, with 15 bases in between. Looked up from germline, CDR1 is SGDLS and CDR2 is YYNGEE. The CDR3 length is 14 residues. The CDR3 coding sequence is TGTGCCAGCAGTAGGCAGGGTCGGATCACTGAAGCTTTCTTT. Its translation is CASSRQGRITEAFF. The variable domain in full, completed from reference TRBV9 and TRBJ1-1, reads DSGVTQTPKHLITATGQRVTLRCSPRSGDLSVYWYQQSLDQGLQFLIQYYNGEERAKGNILERFSAQQFPDLHSELNLSSLELGDSALYFCASSRQGRITEAFFGQGTRLTVV.

The V and J genes are TRBV19 and TRBJ1-2; D is possibly TRBD1 (6 bases). Per germline, CDR1 LNHDA and CDR2 SQIVND (reference sequence). CDR3 length: 12 amino acids. The CDR3 region is CGRQAEIVGYTF. In DNA, the CDR3 is TGTGGCCGACAGGCGGAAATTGTTGGCTACACCTTC. The variable domain in full, completed from reference TRBV19 and TRBJ1-2, reads DGGITQSPKYLFRKEGQNVTLSCEQNLNHDAMYWYRQDPGQGLRLIYYSQIVNDFQKGDIAEGYSVSREKKESFPLTVTSAQKNPTAFYLCGRQAEIVGYTFGSGTRLTVV.

The CDR3 loop is CASSGQGAEGYTF. DNA for the CDR3: TGTGCCAGCAGCGGACAGGGGGCAGAGGGCTACACCTTC. The J gene is TRBJ1-2, the V gene TRBV21-1; the D call of TRBD1 is as the table states it, not checked on the DNA. TRBV21-1 has pseudogene status. This CDR3 is built from 13 residues.

The chain employs TRBV6-2 or TRBV6-3 and TRBJ2-4; 9 nucleotides line up with TRBD2. V lost 0 bases, J lost 0 bases, and 9 bases stayed unmatched. This CDR3 region has 19 residues. Germline CDR1 and CDR2: MNHEY and SVGEGT. The CDR3 nucleotides read TGTGCCAGCAGTTACTCCTCTAGCGGGGTAAACTTAGCCAAAAACATTCAGTACTTC. This codes for CASSYSSSGVNLAKNIQYF.

This clone has a single count. The chain carries TRBV19 and TRBJ1-2, with D unresolved. Germline CDR1 and CDR2: LNHDA and SQIVND (reference sequence). The CDR3 length is 14 residues. Deletions cut 7 bases from V and 1 base from J, with 13 bases between. Here the CDR3 DNA reads TGTGCCAGTACCACGTCCGCTGATAACTATGGCTACACCTTC. Amino acids: CASTTSADNYGYTF.

This clone appeared once. The rearrangement joins TRBV29-1 to TRBJ2-6; D is uncertain. Germline lookup yields CDR1 SQVTM and CDR2 ANQGSEA. V dropped 5 bases and J dropped 0 bases, with 5 bases sitting between them. CDR3 length equals 13 residues. The CDR3 sequence: CSVRVSGANVLTF. Written as DNA, the CDR3 is TGCAGCGTTAGGGTCTCTGGGGCCAACGTCCTGACTTTC.

The chain couples TRBV6-6 to TRBJ2-2; 8 positions match TRBD1. CDR3 length: 16 residues. Germline V lookup: CDR1 MNHNY, CDR2 SVGAGI (reference sequence). J lost 0 bases, V lost 6 bases, and 6 bases had no gene match. CDR3 coding DNA: TGTGCCAGCAGGCCGGACAGGGCTTCGAACACCGGGGAGCTGTTTTTT. Its protein is CASRPDRASNTGELFF.

Written as DNA, the CDR3 is TGCGCCAGCAGCAAGGACAGGGCAGATACGCAGTATTTT. It translates to CASSKDRADTQYF. The J gene is TRBJ2-3, the V gene TRBV5-1; TRBD1 matches 8 bases. Per germline, CDR1 SGHRS and CDR2 YFSETQ. J lost 4 bases, V lost 4 bases, and 2 bases had no gene match. There are 13 residues in the CDR3.

This sequence joins TRBV7-8 and TRBJ1-1; D remains unclear. V shed 3 bases and J shed 4 bases, with 12 bases lying between them. Germline CDR1 reads SGHVS; CDR2 reads FQNEAQ. The CDR3 has 14 residues. The chain's CDR3 is CASSFVELSTEAFF. The CDR3, as DNA: TGTGCCAGCAGCTTTGTGGAATTAAGCACTGAAGCTTTCTTT. Full variable domain (outside the CDR3, taken from reference TRBV7-8 and TRBJ1-1): GAGVSQSPRYKVAKRGQDVALRCDPISGHVSLFWYQQALGQGPEFLTYFQNEAQLDKSGLPSDRFFAERPEGSVSTLKIQRTQQEDSAVYLCASSFVELSTEAFFGQGTRLTVV.

This clone has more than one count but fewer than ten. This chain links TRBV14 with TRBJ2-2, with D possibly matching TRBD2 (6 bases). This CDR3 spans 15 amino acids. Trimming removed 1 base at V and 5 bases at J, with 11 bases between. Germline lookup yields CDR1 SGHDN and CDR2 FVKESK. The chain's CDR3 is CASSQVGGTTGELFF. In DNA, the CDR3 is TGTGCCAGCAGCCAAGTCGGGGGAACTACCGGGGAGCTGTTTTTT.

The chain combines TRBV6-5 with TRBJ2-1, with TRBD1 as a possible D gene (7 bases). The CDR3 totals 13 residues. V was pared by 6 bases and J by 9 bases, with 15 bases between. The V gene's germline CDR1 is MNHEY and CDR2 SVGAGI. The CDR3: CASSFGQEGEQFF. The CDR3 bases are TGTGCCAGCAGCTTCGGACAGGAGGGTGAGCAGTTCTTC.

The V call is TRBV19, the J call TRBJ2-7, with a tentative D call TRBD2 (5 bases). From germline, CDR1 is LNHDA and CDR2 SQIVND (reference sequence). The CDR3 length is 13 residues. Trimming pared 1 base from V and 3 bases from J, leaving 7 bases between. This CDR3 is CASSIASGYEQYV. The DNA for the CDR3 is TGTGCCAGTAGTATAGCCAGCGGCTACGAGCAGTACGTC.

V usage is TRBV4-1 and J usage is TRBJ2-7; D gene uncertain. The CDR3 extends over 17 amino acids. V gave up 0 bases and J gave up 0 bases, with 15 bases separating them. Germline CDR1 MGHRA, CDR2 YSYEKL. The CDR3 region has the DNA TGCGCCAGCAGCCAAGAAGTCGACTGGGTCGGCTCCTACGAGCAGTACGTC. This gives the protein CASSQEVDWVGSYEQYV.

The chain recombines TRBV5-4 with TRBJ1-4; TRBD1 agrees at 9 bases. The CDR3 contains 15 residues. V lost 6 bases to trimming and J lost 7 bases; unmatched junction nucleotides: 10. CDR1 is SGHNT, CDR2 YYREEE, per germline (reference sequence). This chain's CDR3 is CASTPTGGEGEKLFF. The CDR3 coding sequence is TGTGCCAGCACGCCCACAGGGGGCGAAGGTGAAAAACTGTTTTTT.

The V call is TRBV18, the J call TRBJ1-4; the D gene is possibly TRBD1 (6 bases). Between the trimmed V and J ends, which lost 4 bases and 8 bases, there was a span of 14 bases. This CDR3 spans 14 amino acids. Germline CDR1 is KGHSH and CDR2 is LQKENI. DNA of the CDR3: TGTGCCAGCTCACGCAGGGGCTTGGAGGAAAAACTGTTTTTT. Translation: CASSRRGLEEKLFF.

The chain uses TRBV19 and TRBJ2-7; tentative D call: TRBD1 (6 bases). CDR1 LNHDA and CDR2 SQIVND come from the germline V gene (reference sequence). V was cut by 10 bases and J by 3 bases, with 19 bases left in between. The CDR3 extends over 14 amino acids. The CDR3 is CAKPPGQGHYEQYV. The CDR3 bases are TGTGCCAAACCACCCGGGCAGGGGCACTACGAGCAGTACGTC.

There are a few counts of this clone. The chain carries TRBV28 and TRBJ2-7, with TRBD1 identical over 8 bases. The CDR3 length is 16 residues. The germline gives CDR1 MDHEN, CDR2 SYDVKM. The J segment lost 1 base and the V segment lost 5 bases, leaving 10 bases of the junction unmatched. In nucleotides, the CDR3 is TGTGCCAGCAGTCCAGTACCGGACAGGGATTCCTACGAGCAGTACGTC. It specifies CASSPVPDRDSYEQYV.

This clone was counted between two and nine times. The chain recombines TRBV7-9 with TRBJ1-1, with no clear D. CDR1 SEHNR and CDR2 FQNEAQ come from the germline V gene (reference sequence). CDR3 length: 12 residues. The V and J ends lost 5 bases and 3 bases respectively, with 7 bases between them. CDR3 nucleotide sequence: TGTGCCAGCAGCCTGCACTACACTGAAGCTTTCTTT. The encoded protein is CASSLHYTEAFF.

This clone was recorded only once. The chain combines TRBV20-1 with TRBJ1-3; D call uncertain. The CDR3 is 15 amino acids. CDR1 is DFQATT, CDR2 SNEGSKA, per germline (reference sequence). The germline V and J ends were trimmed by 3 bases and 0 bases, with 12 bases remaining between them. In DNA, the CDR3 is TGCAGTGCTAGTGTTTCAAGTTCCTCTGGAAACACCATATATTTT. Amino acids: CSASVSSSSGNTIYF.

This clone has only a few counts. The chain has TRBV2 and TRBJ1-3; unclear D gene. Trimming shortened V by 2 bases and J by 0 bases, and 5 bases separated the two germline ends. CDR1 and CDR2 (germline): SNHLY, FYNNEI. The CDR3 has 14 residues. CDR3 protein: CASSELGSGNTIYF. CDR3 DNA: TGTGCCAGCAGTGAATTGGGCTCTGGAAACACCATATATTTT.